This T cell receptor (beta chain) was sequenced during a study of T cell responses to AZD1222 COVID-19 vaccine (dated by TCRdb to about 2021). A note on the overall study: A total of about 230 trial participants underwent TCR sequencing, of whom roughly 210 received two doses of AZD1222 and about 26 received two doses of the MenACWY control vaccine. Trial participants were enrolled by age into subgroups of 18-55, 56-69 and 70-plus years, and around 150, 29 and 61 TCR-sequenced participants, respectively, were included in these subgroups. The paper's findings and limits, for the study overall: Participants were mostly white British, with more females than males. The authors suggested clonal diversity may have been underestimated. CD4 TCRs associated with the vaccine covered the entire spike protein, and the dominant responses were in regions 160-218 and 743-854. Conclusions about previously exposed vaccinees are limited, since just five to seven AZD1222 recipients were seropositive for SARS-CoV-2 at baseline. Because no day 14 peak-response samples were available, the repertoires could be characterized only after the peak T cell response. In the small 56-69-year group, the increase in depth fell short of significance, most likely because of low power. After two AZD1222 doses, spike-specific TCR breadth and depth were significantly higher than at day 0 and than in MenACWY recipients. Reportedly, close to half of the unique spike-specific TCRs recognized epitopes lying outside the regions that are mutated in the B.1.351 and B.1.1.7 variants.

This specimen's time point label, interpreted: about 28 days (+/-7) after the second vaccine dose. AZD1222 recipients given second doses at about 4 weeks or at about 12 weeks were pooled, since spike-specific TCR depth and breadth were not found to differ between the two schedules. Samples from vaccinated people were obtained from the UK trials COV001 and COV002, which included a single-blind randomized controlled phase 2/3 trial of AZD1222 (ChAdOx1 nCoV-19) in healthy adults. For TCRbeta chain sequencing, PBMC samples from trial participants were taken at day 0 and at day 28 after the second dose. A word on this clone: Its antigen is currently not known. No much larger clonotype is one base removed from it; base qualities were not supplied.

The CDR3 has 13 amino acids, counting the end cysteine and phenylalanine. The DNA shown is the 39-base CDR3, in frame from base 1. The V end gives up 4 bases and the J end 9 bases, leaving 6 bases in the junction not matched to a gene. The germline V gene gives CDR1 as SGHDT and CDR2 as YYEEEE. The CDR3 regions of human TCRbeta chains were analyzed by immunosequencing. On the study's bioinformatics: TCRs in the repertoires were matched against a reference library of SARS-CoV-2-specific TCRs that had been generated with the MIRA antigen-specificity platform. Breadth meant the fraction of unique TCRs that were SARS-CoV-2-associated, whereas depth meant the fraction of total T cells that were SARS-CoV-2-associated. Using the MIRA data, each spike-specific TCR was mapped to the spike region that the TCR reacts to and placed in a CD4 or CD8 class. Log10-transformed breadth and depth values were compared by one-way ANOVA with Sidak's multiple comparisons tests. TCRdb retrieved this table from immuneACCESS and kept in-frame rearrangements only. Not all clones are present; in checked studies, unresolved V genes account for under half, and no reason is known for the remainder. That table furnishes V, J and clone size, whereas the DNA furnished D and trimming. This sample is represented by some 200,000 clones; approximately 94% of them were singletons. The ten largest clonotypes hold approximately 1% of the sample.

The sequence came from an adult who received the AZD1222 COVID-19 vaccine. Recombination joined TRBV5-6 with TRBJ1-5, and 8 junction bases match TRBD1. This sample comprised peripheral blood, obtained 28 days after the second AZD1222 dose. The nucleotides read TGTGCCAGCAGCCCTACAGGGGGAGGGCCCCAGCATTTT. Its protein is CASSPTGGGPQHF.